This TCR beta chain derives from a study of beta chain features in type 1 diabetes (dated by TCRdb to between 2018 and 2020). Turning to the overall study: Mean age, gender distribution, total cell number and subset yield did not differ between patients and healthy donors. In the study, TCRB repertoires of sorted circulating CD4+ T cell subsets from recently diagnosed type 1 diabetes patients were compared with those of matched healthy donors. Regulatory and stem cell-like memory subsets were isolated from only 8 patients and roughly 8 healthy donors, whereas naive and central memory subsets came from all 30 or so donors. A total of about 100 million sorted cells were examined across all samples, and RNA yield correlated strongly with the number of cells per subset.

Each donor gave one peripheral blood draw, roughly 0.12 L on average, collected into heparinised tubes. Using a panel that included CD45RO, CCR7, CD25, CD127, CD95 and CD27, naive, central memory, regulatory and stem cell-like memory CD4+ T cells were sorted on a BD FACSAria II. All sorted populations exceeded 95% purity. Right away, PBMCs were isolated by Lymphoprep density gradient centrifugation and were stained directly, with no culture step. To minimize batch effects, samples were stained and sorted in pairs, one healthy donor with one patient per experiment. The High Capacity cDNA Reverse Transcription Kit was used to reverse transcribe all of the isolated RNA, meaning that expressed TCRB transcripts were what got sequenced. Deep immunoSEQ sequencing was applied to naive, central memory and regulatory T cell samples, giving an average of about 3.6 million total reads per sample. After sorted cells were lysed in RLT buffer, RNA was extracted with DNase-treated RNeasy Micro or Mini kits, with the choice depending on cell number. Each cell subset was processed separately to prevent cross-contamination, with patient and healthy donor samples processed together. The immunoSEQ multiplex PCR was used to amplify TCRB sequences from cDNA, generating 87-bp fragments that spanned the CDR3 region. The amplicons were sequenced using the Illumina HiSeq platform. As for how the authors treated the data: Synthetic template baselines were used to correct PCR bias computationally, reads within Hamming distance 2 were collapsed, and singletons that could not be merged were discarded. Reads were aligned against IMGT so that V, D and J genes, CDR3 length and insertions or deletions at six rearrangement sites could be assigned. Within each subset, clonotype counts were normalized to sorted cell number, and only after that were true diversity and Gini coefficients computed with the tcR R package. Repertoire sharing was quantified using the overlap coefficient calculated on TCRB nucleotide sequences. Out-of-frame TCRB sequences from naive cells were analyzed as a proxy for the pre-selection repertoire. TCRdb retrieved this table from immuneACCESS and kept in-frame rearrangements only. Not all clones are present; in checked studies, unresolved V genes account for under half, and no reason is known for the remainder. The V and J calls and the clone size are those of that table, but D and trimming were determined from the DNA. This sample comprises under 550,000 clones, about an eighth of them detected only once. The ten biggest clones cover about 0.045% of the sample.

A word on this clone: Its target antigen remains unknown. No qualities accompany the bases; no much larger clone lies one base away.

What the authors observed across the whole study: The naive, central memory and regulatory TCRB repertoires appeared to resemble one another more closely among patients than among healthy donors. A moderate but significant shortening of TCRB CDR3 length was observed in type 1 diabetes patients in all four CD4+ subsets. Because small numbers of individuals were included in the HLA sub-analyses, any influence of HLA type on TCRB rearrangement was left unresolved. Shorter templates might have been favored by PCR, but patient and control samples were amplified and corrected together, so both groups would have been affected equally by any skew. Because cDNA was sequenced instead of genomic DNA, highly expressing activated cells could be over-represented, though the groups showed no difference in activation or CD3 levels. At VDJ recombination sites, type 1 diabetes patients had fewer insertions and more deleted nucleotides, which implies abnormalities in thymic rearrangement.

Counted from cysteine to phenylalanine, this CDR3 has 14 amino acids. The CDR3 DNA has 42 bases and is translated from base 1. Per the germline V gene, SGHTA is the CDR1 and FQGNSA is the CDR2. For this chain, trimming is 4 bases at the V end and 2 bases at the J end, and the number of junction bases without a gene match is 2. The clonotype was recovered from a young woman in good health. The chain uses TRBV7-2 and TRBJ2-1; 7 central bases correspond to TRBD1. The sequenced sample consisted of naive CD4+ T cells from blood. According to the study, the label for this sample's cell subset or site signals: true naive CD4+ T cells. The CDR3 reads as follows: CASSWGQTYNEQFF. Read as DNA, the sequence is TGTGCCAGCAGCTGGGGACAGACCTACAATGAGCAGTTCTTC.